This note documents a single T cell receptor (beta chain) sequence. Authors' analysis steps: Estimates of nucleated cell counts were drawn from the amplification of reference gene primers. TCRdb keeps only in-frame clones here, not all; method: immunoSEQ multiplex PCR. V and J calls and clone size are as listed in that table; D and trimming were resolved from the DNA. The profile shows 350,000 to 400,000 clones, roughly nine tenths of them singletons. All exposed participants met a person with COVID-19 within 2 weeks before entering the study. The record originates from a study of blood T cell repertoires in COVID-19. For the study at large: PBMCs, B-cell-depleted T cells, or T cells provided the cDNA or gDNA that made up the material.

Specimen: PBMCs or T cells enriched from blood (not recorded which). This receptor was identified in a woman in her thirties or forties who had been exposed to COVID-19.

CDR3 sequence (DNA): TGTGCCAGCAGGAAGGAAACAGGGGTTCGGGACACCATATATTTT. This codes for CASRKETGVRDTIYF. V gene TRBV2 combines with J gene TRBJ1-3; TRBD1 matches 7 bases. Unmatched junction bases numbered 13, after V lost 6 bases and J lost 8 bases. This CDR3 is 15 amino acids long. Germline-derived CDR1 and CDR2 are SNHLY and FYNNEI. Supplemented by reference TRBV2 and TRBJ1-3, the full variable domain reads EPEVTQTPSHQVTQMGQEVILRCVPISNHLYFYWYRQILGQKVEFLVSFYNNEISEKSEIFDDQFSVERPDGSNFTLKIRSTKLEDSAMYFCASRKETGVRDTIYFGEGSWLTVV.